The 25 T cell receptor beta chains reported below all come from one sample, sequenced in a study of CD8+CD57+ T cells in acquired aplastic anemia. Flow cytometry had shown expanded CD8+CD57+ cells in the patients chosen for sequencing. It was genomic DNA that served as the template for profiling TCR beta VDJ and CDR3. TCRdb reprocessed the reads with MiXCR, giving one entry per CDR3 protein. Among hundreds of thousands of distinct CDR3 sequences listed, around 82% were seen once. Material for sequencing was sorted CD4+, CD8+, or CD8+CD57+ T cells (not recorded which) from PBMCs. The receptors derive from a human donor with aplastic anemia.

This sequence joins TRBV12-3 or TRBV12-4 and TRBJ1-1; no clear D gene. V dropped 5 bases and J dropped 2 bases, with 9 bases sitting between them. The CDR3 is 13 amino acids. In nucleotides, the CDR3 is TGTGCCAGCAGTGAAGCGGACAACACTGAAGCTTTCTTT. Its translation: CASSEADNTEAFF.

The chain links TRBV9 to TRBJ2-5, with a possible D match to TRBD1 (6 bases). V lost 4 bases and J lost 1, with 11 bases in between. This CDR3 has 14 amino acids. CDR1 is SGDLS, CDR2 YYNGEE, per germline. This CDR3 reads CASSLGQLQETQYF. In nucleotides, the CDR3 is TGTGCCAGCAGCTTAGGACAGCTCCAAGAGACCCAGTACTTC.

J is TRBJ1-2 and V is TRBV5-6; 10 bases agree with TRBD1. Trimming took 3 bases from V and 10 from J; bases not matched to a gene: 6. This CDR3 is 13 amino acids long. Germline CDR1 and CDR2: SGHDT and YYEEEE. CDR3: CASSSRDRGFYTF. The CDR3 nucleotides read TGTGCCAGCAGCTCACGGGACAGGGGCTTCTACACCTTC.

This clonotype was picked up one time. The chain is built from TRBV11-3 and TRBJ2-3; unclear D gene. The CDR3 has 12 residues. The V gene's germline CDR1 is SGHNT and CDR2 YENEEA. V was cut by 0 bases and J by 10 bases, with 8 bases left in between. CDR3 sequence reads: CASSLESEAQYF. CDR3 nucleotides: TGTGCCAGCAGCTTAGAGTCAGAAGCGCAGTATTTT.

The CDR3 is CASSLRGGGTPYFYEQCV. DNA for the CDR3: TGTGCCAGCAGCTTACGTGGGGGCGGTACGCCGTATTTTTACGAGCAATGCGTC. This sequence joins TRBV7-9 and TRBJ2-7, with D possibly TRBD1 on 6 matching bases. The CDR3 contains 18 residues. From germline, CDR1 is SEHNR and CDR2 FQNEAQ (reference sequence).

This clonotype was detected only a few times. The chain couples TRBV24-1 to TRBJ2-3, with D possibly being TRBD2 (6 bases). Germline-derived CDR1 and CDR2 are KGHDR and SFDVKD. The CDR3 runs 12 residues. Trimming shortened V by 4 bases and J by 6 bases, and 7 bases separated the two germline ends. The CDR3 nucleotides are TGTGCCACCAGTGACCGGGGGGATACGCAGTATTTT. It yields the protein CATSDRGDTQYF.

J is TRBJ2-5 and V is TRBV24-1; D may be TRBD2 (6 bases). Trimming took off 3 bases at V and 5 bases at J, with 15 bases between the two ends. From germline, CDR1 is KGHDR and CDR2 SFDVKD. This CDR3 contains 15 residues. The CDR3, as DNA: TGTGCCACCAGTGATCCGAAGAGGGCGGGGGAGACCCAGTACTTC. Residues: CATSDPKRAGETQYF.

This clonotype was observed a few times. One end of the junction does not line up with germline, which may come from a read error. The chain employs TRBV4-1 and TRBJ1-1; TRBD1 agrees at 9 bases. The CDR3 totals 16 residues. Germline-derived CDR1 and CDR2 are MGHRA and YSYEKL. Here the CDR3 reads CATSREVQGARTEAFF. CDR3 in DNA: TGTGCCACCAGCAGAGAGGTACAGGGGGCGAGGACTGAAGCTTTCTTT.

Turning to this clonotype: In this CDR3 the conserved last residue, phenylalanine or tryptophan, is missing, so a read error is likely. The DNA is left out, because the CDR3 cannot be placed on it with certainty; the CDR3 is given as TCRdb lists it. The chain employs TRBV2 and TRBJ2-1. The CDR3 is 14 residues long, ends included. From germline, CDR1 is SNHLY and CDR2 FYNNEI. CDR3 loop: CASSVGSEAQDFFS.

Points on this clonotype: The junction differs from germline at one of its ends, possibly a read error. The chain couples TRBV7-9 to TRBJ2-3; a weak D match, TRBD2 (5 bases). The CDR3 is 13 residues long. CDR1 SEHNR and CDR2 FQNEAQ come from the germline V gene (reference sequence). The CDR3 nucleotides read TGTGCCAGCGGGTATGGGAGCAGAGATAGGCAGTATTTT. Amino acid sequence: CASGYGSRDRQYF.

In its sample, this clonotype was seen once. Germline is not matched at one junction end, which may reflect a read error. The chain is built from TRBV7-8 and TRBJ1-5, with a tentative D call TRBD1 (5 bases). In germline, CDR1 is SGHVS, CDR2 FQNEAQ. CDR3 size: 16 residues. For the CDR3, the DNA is TGTGCCAGCAGCGTAGCGGGAGGGACCGGCAATCAGCCCCAGCATTTT. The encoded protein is CASSVAGGTGNQPQHF.

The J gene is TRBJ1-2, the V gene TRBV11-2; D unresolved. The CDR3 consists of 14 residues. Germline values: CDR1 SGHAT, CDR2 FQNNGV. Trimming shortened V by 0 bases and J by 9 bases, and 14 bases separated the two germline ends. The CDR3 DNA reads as TGTGCCAGCAGCTTAGATTTGGCAGGCCGGAGCTACACCTTC. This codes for CASSLDLAGRSYTF. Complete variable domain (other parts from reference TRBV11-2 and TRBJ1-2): EAGVAQSPRYKIIEKRQSVAFWCNPISGHATLYWYQQILGQGPKLLIQFQNNGVVDDSQLPKDRFSAERLKGVDSTLKIQPAKLEDSAVYLCASSLDLAGRSYTFGSGTRLTVV.

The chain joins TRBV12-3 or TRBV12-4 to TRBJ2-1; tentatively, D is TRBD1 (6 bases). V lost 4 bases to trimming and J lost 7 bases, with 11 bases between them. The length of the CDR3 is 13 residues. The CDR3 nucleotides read TGTGCCAGCAGTTACCTCGGACAGAATGAGCAGTTCTTC. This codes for CASSYLGQNEQFF.

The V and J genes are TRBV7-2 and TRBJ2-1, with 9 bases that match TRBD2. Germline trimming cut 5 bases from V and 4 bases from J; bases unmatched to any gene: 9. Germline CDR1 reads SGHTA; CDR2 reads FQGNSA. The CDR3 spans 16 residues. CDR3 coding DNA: TGTGCCAGCAGCACGCCGGGCGGGGGGGCGTACAATGAGCAGTTCTTC. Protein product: CASSTPGGGAYNEQFF.

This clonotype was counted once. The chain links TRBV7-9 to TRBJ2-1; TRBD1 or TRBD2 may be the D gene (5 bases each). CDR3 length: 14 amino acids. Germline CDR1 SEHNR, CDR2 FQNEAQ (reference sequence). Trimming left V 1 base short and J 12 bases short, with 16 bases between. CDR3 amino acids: CASSLVGWDGAQFF. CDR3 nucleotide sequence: TGTGCCAGCAGCTTAGTGGGTTGGGACGGGGCGCAGTTCTTC.

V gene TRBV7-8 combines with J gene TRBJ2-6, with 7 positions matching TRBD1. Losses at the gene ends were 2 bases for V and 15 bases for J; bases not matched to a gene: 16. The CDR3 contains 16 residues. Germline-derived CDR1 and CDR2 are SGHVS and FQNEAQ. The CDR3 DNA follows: TGTGCCAGCAGCTTACATCCAGACGGGACAGCCCTCTCCCTGACTTTC. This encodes CASSLHPDGTALSLTF.

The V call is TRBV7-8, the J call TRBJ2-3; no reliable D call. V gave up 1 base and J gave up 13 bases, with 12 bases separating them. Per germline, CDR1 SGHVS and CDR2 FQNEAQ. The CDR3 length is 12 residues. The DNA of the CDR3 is TGTGCCAGCAGCTTAGGTTCAGGTACCGAGTATTTT. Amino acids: CASSLGSGTEYF.

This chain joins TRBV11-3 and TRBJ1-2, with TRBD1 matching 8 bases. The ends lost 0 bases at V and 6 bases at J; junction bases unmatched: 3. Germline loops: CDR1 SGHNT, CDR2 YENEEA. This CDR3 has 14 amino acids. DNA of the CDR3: TGTGCCAGCAGCTTAGATCTGACAGGGGATGGCTACACCTTC. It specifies CASSLDLTGDGYTF.

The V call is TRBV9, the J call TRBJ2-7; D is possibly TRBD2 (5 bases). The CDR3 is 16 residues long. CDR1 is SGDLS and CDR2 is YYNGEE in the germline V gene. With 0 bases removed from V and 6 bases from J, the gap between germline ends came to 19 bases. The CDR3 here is CASSVDRQWEKGEQYV. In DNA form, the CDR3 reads TGTGCCAGCAGCGTAGACCGGCAGTGGGAGAAAGGCGAGCAGTACGTC.

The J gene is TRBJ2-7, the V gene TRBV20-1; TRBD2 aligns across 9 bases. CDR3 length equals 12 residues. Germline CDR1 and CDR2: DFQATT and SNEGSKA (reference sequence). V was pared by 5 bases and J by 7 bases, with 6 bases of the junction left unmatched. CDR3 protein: CSALLAGREQYF. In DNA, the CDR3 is TGCAGTGCTCTCCTAGCGGGGCGTGAGCAGTACTTC.

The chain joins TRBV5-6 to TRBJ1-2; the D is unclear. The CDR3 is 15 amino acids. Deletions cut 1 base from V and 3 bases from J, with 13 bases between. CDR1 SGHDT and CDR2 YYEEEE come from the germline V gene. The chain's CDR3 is CASSLTRTADYGYTF. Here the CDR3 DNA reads TGTGCCAGCAGCTTGACAAGAACCGCCGACTATGGCTACACCTTC. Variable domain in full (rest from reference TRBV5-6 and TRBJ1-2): DAGVTQSPTHLIKTRGQQVTLRCSPKSGHDTVSWYQQALGQGPQFIFQYYEEEERQRGNFPDRFSGHQFPNYSSELNVNALLLGDSALYLCASSLTRTADYGYTFGSGTRLTVV.

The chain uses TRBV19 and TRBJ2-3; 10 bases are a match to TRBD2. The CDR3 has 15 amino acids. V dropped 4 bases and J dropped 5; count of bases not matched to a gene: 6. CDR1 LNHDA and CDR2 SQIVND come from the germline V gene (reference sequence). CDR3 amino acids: CASSRASGRIDTQYF. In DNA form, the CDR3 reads TGTGCCAGTAGTAGAGCTAGCGGGAGAATAGATACGCAGTATTTT.

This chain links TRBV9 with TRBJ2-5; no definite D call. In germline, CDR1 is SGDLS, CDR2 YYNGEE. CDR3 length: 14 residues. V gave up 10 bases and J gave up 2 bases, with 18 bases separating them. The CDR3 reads CAASRGRPQETQYF. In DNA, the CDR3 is TGTGCCGCCAGCAGAGGCAGACCGCAAGAGACCCAGTACTTC.

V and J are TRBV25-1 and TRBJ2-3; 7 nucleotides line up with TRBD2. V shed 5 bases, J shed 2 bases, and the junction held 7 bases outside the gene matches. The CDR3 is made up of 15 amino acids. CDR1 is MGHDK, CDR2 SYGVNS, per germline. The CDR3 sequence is CASSRVAGPTDTQYF. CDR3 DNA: TGTGCCAGCAGTAGGGTAGCGGGCCCCACAGATACGCAGTATTTT.

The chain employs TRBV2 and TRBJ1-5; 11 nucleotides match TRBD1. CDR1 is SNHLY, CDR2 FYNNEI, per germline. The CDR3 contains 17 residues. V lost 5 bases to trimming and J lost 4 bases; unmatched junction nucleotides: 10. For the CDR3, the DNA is TGTGCCAGCAGTTTGGACAGGGGGCCCCCTTTTAATCAGCCCCAGCATTTT. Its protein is CASSLDRGPPFNQPQHF.